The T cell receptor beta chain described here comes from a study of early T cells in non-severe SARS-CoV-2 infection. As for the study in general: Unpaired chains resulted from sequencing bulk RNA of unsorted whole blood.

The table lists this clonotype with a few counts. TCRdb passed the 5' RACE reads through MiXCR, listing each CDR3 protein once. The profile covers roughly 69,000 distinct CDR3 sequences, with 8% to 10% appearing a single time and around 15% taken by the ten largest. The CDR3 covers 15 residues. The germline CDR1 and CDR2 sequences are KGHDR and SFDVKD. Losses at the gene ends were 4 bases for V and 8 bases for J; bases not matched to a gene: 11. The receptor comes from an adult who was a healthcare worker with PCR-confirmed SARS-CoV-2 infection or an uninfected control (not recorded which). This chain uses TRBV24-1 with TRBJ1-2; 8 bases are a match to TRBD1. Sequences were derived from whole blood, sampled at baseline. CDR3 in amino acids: CATSDPGQGIVGYTF. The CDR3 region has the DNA TGTGCCACCAGTGACCCCGGACAGGGAATAGTCGGCTACACCTTC.